This T cell receptor (beta chain) was recorded in a study of T cell changes during pregnancy in multiple sclerosis. Assay used: immunoSEQ multiplex PCR; TCRdb lists only in-frame clones, some missing. The sample contains some 46,000 clones, approximately 92% of which appear only once. The CDR3 has 17 residues. V lost 1 base and J lost 2; bases outside the gene matches: 7. The germline CDR1 and CDR2 sequences are SGHNT and YYREEE (reference sequence). This clonotype was sampled from a female donor with multiple sclerosis, enrolled in a pregnancy study. The sequencing sample was made of peripheral blood. The V call is TRBV5-4, the J call TRBJ2-7; the match to TRBD2 covers 12 bases. CDR3 loop: CASSLLVRTSGTYEQYF. CDR3 nucleotide sequence: TGTGCCAGCAGCTTGCTGGTCCGGACTAGCGGGACCTACGAGCAGTACTTC. Variable domain in full (rest from reference TRBV5-4 and TRBJ2-7): ETGVTQSPTHLIKTRGQQVTLRCSSQSGHNTVSWYQQALGQGPQFIFQYYREEENGRGNFPPRFSGLQFPNYSSELNVNALELDDSALYLCASSLLVRTSGTYEQYFGPGTRLTVT.